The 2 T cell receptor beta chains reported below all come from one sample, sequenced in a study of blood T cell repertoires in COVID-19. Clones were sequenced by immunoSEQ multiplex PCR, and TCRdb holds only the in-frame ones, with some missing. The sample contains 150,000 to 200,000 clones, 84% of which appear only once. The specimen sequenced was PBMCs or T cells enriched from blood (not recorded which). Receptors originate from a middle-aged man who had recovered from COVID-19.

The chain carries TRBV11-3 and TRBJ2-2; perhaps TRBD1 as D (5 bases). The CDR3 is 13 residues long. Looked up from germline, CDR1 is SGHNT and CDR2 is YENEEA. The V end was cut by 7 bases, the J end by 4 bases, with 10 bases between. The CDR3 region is CASNEQGTGELFF. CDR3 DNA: TGTGCCAGCAACGAGCAGGGCACCGGGGAGCTGTTTTTT.

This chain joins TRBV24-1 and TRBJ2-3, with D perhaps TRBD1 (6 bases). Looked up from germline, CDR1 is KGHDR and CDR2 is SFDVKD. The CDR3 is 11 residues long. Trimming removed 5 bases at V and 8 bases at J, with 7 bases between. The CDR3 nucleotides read TGTGCCACCAGTGGAGGGGGTACGCAGTATTTT. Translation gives CATSGGGTQYF.